This TCR beta chain is drawn from a study of vaccination and CD4 T cells after COVID-19. Germline V gene lookup returns CDR1 SGHTA and CDR2 FQGNSA. There are 16 residues in the CDR3. J lost 8 bases, V lost 4 bases, and 7 bases had no gene match. Treatment specified: approximately 10-day PBMC culture with coronavirus spike peptide pools or control peptides (ViraFEST assay). Once obtained from cultured CD4+ T cells, the DNA was sequenced using the Oncomine TCR Beta short-read assay. TCRdb analysed the PCR reads with MiXCR anew, one entry per CDR3 protein. The sample lists approximately 8,100 distinct CDR3 sequences, more than 60% occurring once. On this clonotype: The antigen remains unidentified.

This clonotype was obtained from a human donor with COVID-19. This chain connects TRBV7-2 to TRBJ2-1, with TRBD2 matching 14 bases. This specimen was cultured CD4+ T cells from blood, taken after SARS-CoV-2 vaccination. Written as DNA, the CDR3 is TGTGCCAGCAGCTACACCGGGACTAGCGGGGGCCATGAGCAGTTCTTC. Protein product: CASSYTGTSGGHEQFF.